Listed here are 30 T cell receptor beta chains from one sample, sequenced in a study of chemoradiotherapy in HPV16-positive cancers. Libraries were prepared by immunoSEQ multiplex PCR; TCRdb keeps only in-frame clonotypes and omits some of them. The table has 30,000 to 35,000 clones, roughly 86% seen once. The sequences come from blood, collected from a patient who underwent chemoradiotherapy. These receptors all come from a human donor with HPV-associated anogenital cancer.

The chain recombines TRBV28 with TRBJ1-4; 9 bases are shared with TRBD1. The length of the CDR3 is 12 residues. J lost 5 bases, V lost 8 bases, and 0 bases had no gene match. Germline loops: CDR1 MDHEN, CDR2 SYDVKM. The chain's CDR3 is CASGQGNEKLFF. The CDR3 DNA follows: TGTGCCAGCGGACAGGGGAATGAAAAACTGTTTTTT.

The rearrangement links TRBV19 to TRBJ2-1, with TRBD2 matching over 11 bases. The CDR3 has 15 amino acids. CDR1 and CDR2 (germline): LNHDA, SQIVND (reference sequence). With V trimmed by 7 bases and J by 12 bases, 14 bases remained unmatched. The CDR3 nucleotides read TGTGCCAGTAATACCGGGACTAGCGGACCGCGGGGGCAGTTCTTC. This gives the protein CASNTGTSGPRGQFF. The whole variable domain, remainder taken from reference TRBV19 and TRBJ2-1, is DGGITQSPKYLFRKEGQNVTLSCEQNLNHDAMYWYRQDPGQGLRLIYYSQIVNDFQKGDIAEGYSVSREKKESFPLTVTSAQKNPTAFYLCASNTGTSGPRGQFFGPGTRLTVL.

For this clone: The germline gene is not matched at one end of the junction; a read error may be the cause. The chain links TRBV4-2 to TRBJ2-7; D may correspond to TRBD1 or TRBD2 (5 bases each). Germline loops: CDR1 LGHNA, CDR2 YNFKEQ. The CDR3 has 13 amino acids. CDR3 residues: CASSQGDHYGQYF. CDR3 sequence (DNA): TGTGCCAGCAGCCAAGGGGACCACTACGGGCAGTACTTC.

The chain couples TRBV6-1 to TRBJ2-7, with a possible D match to TRBD2 (6 bases). CDR3 length: 13 amino acids. The V gene lost 4 bases and the J gene lost 7 bases, with 14 bases spanning the gap. Germline V gives CDR1 MNHNS, CDR2 SASEGT. The CDR3 here is CASSADYRREQYF. The CDR3 bases are TGTGCCAGCAGTGCGGACTATAGGCGGGAGCAGTACTTC.

CDR3 in DNA: TGTGCCAGCAGCGGGGGACCAGCGAGGGAGCAGTTCTTC. Translated, it gives CASSGGPAREQFF. The chain is built from TRBV9 and TRBJ2-1, with D possibly called TRBD1 or TRBD2 (5 bases each). Germline lookup yields CDR1 SGDLS and CDR2 YYNGEE. V was cut by 3 bases and J by 10 bases, with 14 bases left in between. The CDR3 is 13 amino acids.

V usage is TRBV7-8 and J usage is TRBJ2-7; 8 bases map to TRBD2. V lost 4 bases and J lost 4; bases outside the gene matches: 6. The CDR3 runs to 14 residues. Germline CDR1 reads SGHVS; CDR2 reads FQNEAQ. The CDR3 loop reads CASSSGTRSYEQYF. As DNA, the CDR3 is TGTGCCAGCAGCTCCGGGACTAGGTCGTACGAGCAGTACTTC.

The rearrangement uses TRBV4-3 and TRBJ1-6, with 8 bases matching TRBD1. The trim removed 1 base at V and 5 bases at J, leaving 1 base unmatched. The germline gives CDR1 LGHNA, CDR2 YSLEER. This CDR3 has 15 amino acids. CDR3: CASSQATGDNSPLHF. The DNA for the CDR3 is TGCGCCAGCAGCCAAGCGACAGGGGATAATTCACCCCTCCACTTT.

This chain connects TRBV2 to TRBJ1-5; a possible D gene is TRBD1 (5 bases). Germline loops: CDR1 SNHLY, CDR2 FYNNEI. The CDR3 runs 15 residues. Deletions cut 4 bases from V and 3 bases from J, with 13 bases between. The CDR3 sequence is CASSGARGANQPQHF. CDR3 nucleotide sequence: TGTGCCAGCAGTGGGGCTCGGGGCGCCAATCAGCCCCAGCATTTT.

This clone was seen a few times. V is TRBV10-1 and J is TRBJ2-2, with a possible D match to TRBD2 (6 bases). The CDR3 spans 14 residues. Germline lookup yields CDR1 WNHNN and CDR2 SYGVQD (reference sequence). Trimming took 3 bases from V and 7 from J, leaving 12 bases between them. As DNA, the CDR3 is TGCGCCAGCAGTGAAGAGGGAGCGGGCGGGGAGCTGTTTTTT. The encoded protein is CASSEEGAGGELFF.

The rearrangement uses TRBV5-1 and TRBJ1-6; tentative D call: TRBD1 (5 bases). V was shortened by 3 bases and J by 1 base, with 11 bases between the two germline ends. The CDR3 extends over 16 amino acids. Germline V gives CDR1 SGHRS, CDR2 YFSETQ. The DNA for the CDR3 is TGCGCCAGCAGCTGGTCTGACAGATCCTATAATTCACCCCTCCACTTT. Amino acids: CASSWSDRSYNSPLHF.

The V gene is TRBV6-4, the J gene TRBJ2-3; D is uncertain. V dropped 2 bases and J dropped 0 bases, with 6 bases sitting between them. Germline-derived CDR1 and CDR2 are MRHNA and SNTAGT. This CDR3 region has 14 residues. CDR3: CASSDDDSTDTQYF. The CDR3 nucleotides are TGTGCCAGCAGTGACGACGATAGCACAGATACGCAGTATTTT.

The CDR3 DNA reads TGTGCCAGCAGGACCTCAGGGGATACGCAGTATTTT. Translation gives CASRTSGDTQYF. This rearrangement joins TRBV6-5 to TRBJ2-3; tentatively, D is TRBD1 (5 bases). Germline V gene data show CDR1 as MNHEY and CDR2 as SVGAGI. V lost 6 bases and J 6 bases, leaving 10 bases between the germline ends. The CDR3 runs 12 residues.

The rearrangement links TRBV4-2 to TRBJ2-2; D is possibly TRBD2 (6 bases). The CDR3 is 15 residues long. In germline, CDR1 is LGHNA, CDR2 YNFKEQ. Trimming removed 4 bases from V and 0 bases from J, with 9 bases in between. The CDR3 here is CASSRGTANTGELFF. For the CDR3, the DNA is TGTGCCAGCAGCCGCGGGACGGCGAACACCGGGGAGCTGTTTTTT.

The CDR3: CASSQVLGGGTGELFF. CDR3 coding DNA: TGCGCCAGCAGCCAGGTTTTGGGGGGAGGCACCGGGGAGCTGTTTTTT. V is TRBV4-3 and J is TRBJ2-2, with a weak D call TRBD2 (6 bases). V was pared by 3 bases and J by 4 bases, with 15 bases between. The CDR3 is 16 residues long. Germline assignment: CDR1 LGHNA and CDR2 YSLEER.

The chain links TRBV5-1 to TRBJ2-7; D gene unclear. The CDR3 is 12 amino acids. From germline, CDR1 is SGHRS and CDR2 YFSETQ. V lost 3 bases and J lost 4, with 8 bases in between. In DNA, the CDR3 is TGCGCCAGCAGCTCCCAGGTTTACGAGCAGTACTTC. Its protein product is CASSSQVYEQYF.

The CDR3: CASRQRGAGELFF. The CDR3, as DNA: TGCGCCAGCAGACAAAGGGGTGCCGGGGAGCTGTTTTTT. This rearrangement joins TRBV5-1 to TRBJ2-2, with D possibly matching TRBD1 (5 bases). With 5 bases removed from V and 6 bases from J, the gap between germline ends came to 11 bases. The germline V gene has CDR1 SGHRS and CDR2 YFSETQ. CDR3 length: 13 amino acids. Looking up the rest from reference TRBV5-1 and TRBJ2-2 gives the full variable domain: KAGVTQTPRYLIKTRGQQVTLSCSPISGHRSVSWYQQTPGQGLQFLFEYFSETQRNKGNFPGRFSGRQFSNSRSEMNVSTLELGDSALYLCASRQRGAGELFFGEGSRLTVL.

The chain employs TRBV2 and TRBJ1-2; D is possibly TRBD1 (6 bases). Germline CDR1 SNHLY, CDR2 FYNNEI. Trimming removed 8 bases at V and 4 bases at J, with 17 bases between. The length of the CDR3 is 14 residues. The CDR3 protein is CASDPGQSRYGYTF. CDR3 coding DNA: TGTGCCAGCGATCCTGGACAGTCGCGCTATGGCTACACCTTC. The full variable domain, rest sourced from reference TRBV2 and TRBJ1-2, is EPEVTQTPSHQVTQMGQEVILRCVPISNHLYFYWYRQILGQKVEFLVSFYNNEISEKSEIFDDQFSVERPDGSNFTLKIRSTKLEDSAMYFCASDPGQSRYGYTFGSGTRLTVV.

The chain is built from TRBV2 and TRBJ2-5, with D maybe TRBD2 (6 bases). The CDR3 loop spans 12 amino acids. The germline gives CDR1 SNHLY, CDR2 FYNNEI. Trimming shortened V by 3 bases and J by 4 bases, and 6 bases separated the two germline ends. CDR3 sequence: CASSEEGETQYF. In nucleotides, the CDR3 is TGTGCCAGCAGTGAGGAGGGAGAGACCCAGTACTTC.

Remarks on this clone: Other DNA sequences in the sample encode the same CDR3. The rearrangement uses TRBV18 and TRBJ2-3, with D tentatively TRBD2 (7 bases). This CDR3 has 17 amino acids. The V end lost 6 bases, the J end lost 4 bases, and 23 bases lay between the germline ends. The germline gives CDR1 KGHSH, CDR2 LQKENI. CDR3 amino acids: CASSSMAGTGGPDTQYF. CDR3 bases: TGTGCCAGCTCCTCCATGGCCGGGACGGGGGGCCCAGATACGCAGTATTTT. Variable domain in full (rest from reference TRBV18 and TRBJ2-3): NAGVMQNPRHLVRRRGQEARLRCSPMKGHSHVYWYRQLPEEGLKFMVYLQKENIIDESGMPKERFSAEFPKEGPSILRIQQVVRGDSAAYFCASSSMAGTGGPDTQYFGPGTRLTVL.

This chain uses TRBV5-1 with TRBJ2-3; 12 positions match TRBD2. The V and J ends lost 0 bases and 3 bases, in that order; junction bases with no gene match: 2. CDR3 size: 16 residues. Germline V gene sequence: CDR1 SGHRS, CDR2 YFSETQ. The CDR3 spells CASSLGLAGETDTQYF. The CDR3 DNA reads as TGCGCCAGCAGCTTGGGACTAGCGGGGGAAACAGATACGCAGTATTTT.

This clone has only one observation. The chain employs TRBV18 and TRBJ2-7, with D unclear. This CDR3 spans 12 amino acids. The V end was cut by 3 bases, the J end by 3 bases, with 6 bases between. Germline CDR1 and CDR2: KGHSH and LQKENI. The CDR3 bases are TGTGCCAGCTCACCCGGAATCTACGAGCAGTACTTC. Its translation: CASSPGIYEQYF.

The V call is TRBV5-4, the J call TRBJ2-7; TRBD1 matches at 9 bases. V lost 3 bases and J lost 5; bases outside the gene matches: 9. Germline lookup yields CDR1 SGHNT and CDR2 YYREEE (reference sequence). The CDR3 is 15 residues long. DNA for the CDR3: TGTGCCAGCAGCTCGTTAGGGGACAGGGACAACGAGCAGTACTTC. It translates to CASSSLGDRDNEQYF. The variable domain in full, with the rest retrieved from reference TRBV5-4 and TRBJ2-7, is ETGVTQSPTHLIKTRGQQVTLRCSSQSGHNTVSWYQQALGQGPQFIFQYYREEENGRGNFPPRFSGLQFPNYSSELNVNALELDDSALYLCASSSLGDRDNEQYFGPGTRLTVT.

The chain has TRBV7-2 and TRBJ1-2, with 10 bases matching TRBD1. This CDR3 spans 11 amino acids. The germline gives CDR1 SGHTA, CDR2 FQGNSA. The CDR3 reads CGTGGNYGYTF. Written as DNA, the CDR3 is TGTGGGACAGGGGGTAACTATGGCTACACCTTC.

V usage is TRBV21-1 and J usage is TRBJ1-1; the table's D call of TRBD1 was not tested on the DNA. TRBV21-1 is described as a pseudogene. CDR3 length: 20 amino acids. The CDR3 DNA reads TGTGCCAGCAGCAAAGTAGGGGACCGCAGGGGGCGGTCCGTGAACACTGAAGCTTTCTTT. This translates into CASSKVGDRRGRSVNTEAFF.

This chain uses TRBV6-4 with TRBJ2-3; the D is unclear. V was shortened by 6 bases and J by 4 bases, with 14 bases between the two germline ends. Looked up from germline, CDR1 is MRHNA and CDR2 is SNTAGT. This CDR3 has 14 amino acids. DNA for the CDR3: TGTGCCAGCAGATTGGACCGGAACGCAGATACGCAGTATTTT. Translated, it gives CASRLDRNADTQYF.

This clone was recorded only once. The genes are TRBV9 and TRBJ1-1; 7 nucleotides align to TRBD1. The CDR3 contains 13 residues. V gave up 3 bases and J gave up 7 bases; unmatched junction bases: 6. Germline V lookup: CDR1 SGDLS, CDR2 YYNGEE. The CDR3 DNA is TGTGCCAGCAGCGCCCCACAGGGGATTGAAGCTTTCTTT. Its protein product is CASSAPQGIEAFF.

The CDR3 nucleotides read TGTGCCAGCAGCGTAGAGGGCAGGGATGGCACAGATACGCAGTATTTT. Translating gives CASSVEGRDGTDTQYF. The chain links TRBV9 to TRBJ2-3, with D perhaps matching TRBD1 (5 bases). Germline assignment: CDR1 SGDLS and CDR2 YYNGEE. The CDR3 runs 16 residues. V shed 0 bases and J shed 1 base, with 12 bases lying between them.

The chain combines TRBV4-3 with TRBJ1-2; 9 bases are shared with TRBD1. Germline values: CDR1 LGHNA, CDR2 YSLEER. This CDR3 spans 15 amino acids. With V trimmed by 6 bases and J by 9 bases, 14 bases remained unmatched. DNA of the CDR3: TGCGCCAGCAGTCCCAAGACAGGGGGAATTAATAGCTACACCTTC. Translating it yields CASSPKTGGINSYTF.

The CDR3 region has the DNA TGTGCCAGCAGGGGCCGAGGCACAGATACGCAGTATTTT. Amino acids: CASRGRGTDTQYF. The V and J genes are TRBV7-2 and TRBJ2-3, with D unclear. Trimming removed 6 bases at V and 1 base at J, with 8 bases between. Germline V gives CDR1 SGHTA, CDR2 FQGNSA. The CDR3 length is 13 residues. Variable domain in full (rest from reference TRBV7-2 and TRBJ2-3): GAGVSQSPSNKVTEKGKDVELRCDPISGHTALYWYRQSLGQGLEFLIYFQGNSAPDKSGLPSDRFSAERTGGSVSTLTIQRTQQEDSAVYLCASRGRGTDTQYFGPGTRLTVL.

This chain uses TRBV27 with TRBJ1-5; 11 positions agree with TRBD1. The CDR3 loop spans 15 amino acids. Germline V gives CDR1 MNHEY, CDR2 SMNVEV (reference sequence). Trimming at V came to 7 bases and at J to 6 bases, leaving 8 bases not matched to a gene. The CDR3 nucleotides are TGTGCCAGCACCCTGAGGGACAGGGGGACTCAGCCCCAGCATTTT. This gives the protein CASTLRDRGTQPQHF.